The 20 T cell receptor beta chains in this list originate from one sample, sequenced in a study of beta chain features in type 1 diabetes. The study reverse transcribed the entire isolated RNA, so it sequenced expressed TCRB transcripts. Sequencing was performed with immunoSEQ multiplex PCR; in TCRdb, only in-frame clones are kept and a portion is missing. Of hundreds of thousands of clones listed, roughly 70% are singletons. Sequenced input: naive CD4+ T cells from blood. The receptors originated from a man younger than 45 in good health.

V gene TRBV30 combines with J gene TRBJ2-7; 7 bases fit TRBD1. Germline-derived CDR1 and CDR2 are GTSNPN and SVGIG (reference sequence). This CDR3 spans 12 amino acids. The trim removed 4 bases at V and 6 bases at J, leaving 6 bases unmatched. In DNA, the CDR3 is TGTGCCTGGAAATCGAGGGGGCGCGAGCAGTACTTC. Translating it yields CAWKSRGREQYF.

Only a few counts were recorded for this clone. V is TRBV28 and J is TRBJ2-1, with a tentative D call TRBD2 (6 bases). In germline, CDR1 is MDHEN, CDR2 SYDVKM. Trimming shortened V by 7 bases and J by 0 bases, and 13 bases separated the two germline ends. The CDR3 is 15 amino acids. CDR3 in DNA: TGTGCCAGCAAGGGGCCCGGGGGCTCCTACAATGAGCAGTTCTTC. Amino acid sequence: CASKGPGGSYNEQFF.

V is TRBV5-4 and J is TRBJ2-5; TRBD1 is a possible D gene (5 bases). V gave up 0 bases and J gave up 0 bases, with 6 bases separating them. There are 14 residues in the CDR3. The germline V gene encodes CDR1 SGHNT and CDR2 YYREEE (reference sequence). The CDR3 loop is CASSLGQNQETQYF. The CDR3, as DNA: TGTGCCAGCAGCTTGGGACAGAACCAAGAGACCCAGTACTTC. The full variable domain, its missing parts supplied by reference TRBV5-4 and TRBJ2-5, is ETGVTQSPTHLIKTRGQQVTLRCSSQSGHNTVSWYQQALGQGPQFIFQYYREEENGRGNFPPRFSGLQFPNYSSELNVNALELDDSALYLCASSLGQNQETQYFGPGTRLLVL.

In this sample, this clone turned up a few times. V and J are TRBV20-1 and TRBJ1-4; no definite D call. CDR3 size: 11 residues. Trimming pared 3 bases from V and 5 bases from J, leaving 4 bases between. The V gene's germline CDR1 is DFQATT and CDR2 SNEGSKA (reference sequence). For the CDR3, the DNA is TGCAGTGCTAGGGCCAATGAAAAACTGTTTTTT. Protein sequence: CSARANEKLFF.

This clone was counted a few times. Other DNA sequences of this sample code for an identical CDR3. In nucleotides, the CDR3 is TGCGCCAGCAGCCTCGGGGGAGCCGAAGAGACCCAGTACTTC. As protein: CASSLGGAEETQYF. The chain uses TRBV5-1 and TRBJ2-5; D might be TRBD2 (6 bases). Germline values: CDR1 SGHRS, CDR2 YFSETQ. The V and J ends lost 4 bases and 3 bases respectively, with 13 bases between them. CDR3 length: 14 amino acids.

The genes are TRBV29-1 and TRBJ2-5, with 14 nucleotides matching TRBD2. J lost 4 bases, V lost 4 bases, and 8 bases had no gene match. CDR1 and CDR2 from the germline V gene are SQVTM and ANQGSEA. CDR3 length equals 16 residues. The CDR3 DNA sequence: TGCAGCGTTGCTGAGACTAGCGGGAGGGCCAGAGAGACCCAGTACTTC. Amino acids: CSVAETSGRARETQYF.

The genes are TRBV14 and TRBJ1-2; no clear D gene. The CDR3 runs to 12 residues. CDR1 SGHDN and CDR2 FVKESK come from the germline V gene. The ends were cut back, 6 bases at V and 13 bases at J, with 18 bases in the middle. The CDR3 DNA follows: TGTGCCAGCAGGCGCCAGGTATTCTGCTCCACCTTC. Encoded protein: CASRRQVFCSTF.

This clone has just a few counts. The CDR3 region has the DNA TGTGCCTGGAGTTTAGATGGCAGGGCGGGCACAGATACGCAGTATTTT. It codes for CAWSLDGRAGTDTQYF. This sequence joins TRBV30 and TRBJ2-3; D possibly corresponds to TRBD1 (5 bases). The CDR3 consists of 16 residues. The V end was cut by 2 bases, the J end by 1 base, with 16 bases between. Looked up from germline, CDR1 is GTSNPN and CDR2 is SVGIG (reference sequence).

V usage is TRBV30 and J usage is TRBJ2-5; D ambiguous. The CDR3 runs to 14 residues. CDR1 is GTSNPN and CDR2 is SVGIG in the germline V gene (reference sequence). The V end lost 2 bases, the J end lost 1 base, and 11 bases lay between the germline ends. DNA for the CDR3: TGTGCCTGGAGTAATGTCCCGGGCCAAGAGACCCAGTACTTC. As protein: CAWSNVPGQETQYF.

Points on this clone: The sample carries other DNA sequences with the same CDR3. V and J are TRBV10-3 and TRBJ2-5; the D is unclear. This CDR3 region has 11 residues. Between the trimmed V and J ends, which lost 2 bases and 4 bases, there was a span of 2 bases. CDR1 and CDR2 from the germline V gene are ENHRY and SYGVKD. As DNA, the CDR3 is TGTGCCATCAGTGAGAGAGAGACCCAGTACTTC. Residues: CAISERETQYF.

This chain connects TRBV6-5 to TRBJ2-7; TRBD2 agrees at 13 bases. Germline CDR1 MNHEY, CDR2 SVGAGI. V trimming: 4 bases; J trimming: 3 bases; junction bases outside the gene matches: 6. This CDR3 region has 16 residues. The CDR3 region has the DNA TGTGCCAGCAGTTCCGGGACTAGCGGGACCCGCTACGAGCAGTACTTC. Translating it yields CASSSGTSGTRYEQYF.

Notes on this clone: The sample has other DNA sequences that encode this CDR3 too. The chain combines TRBV18 with TRBJ2-3; D possibly corresponds to TRBD2 (5 bases). Per the germline V gene, CDR1 is KGHSH and CDR2 is LQKENI. Trimming shortened V by 3 bases and J by 2 bases, and 6 bases separated the two germline ends. The CDR3 extends over 13 amino acids. This chain's CDR3 is CASSPGVTDTQYF. The CDR3 DNA follows: TGTGCCAGCTCACCCGGGGTCACAGATACGCAGTATTTT.

This chain connects TRBV15 to TRBJ2-7, with D perhaps matching TRBD2 (5 bases). V was cut by 0 bases and J by 2 bases, with 8 bases left in between. This CDR3 has 14 amino acids. Germline loops: CDR1 LNHNV, CDR2 YYDKDF (reference sequence). CDR3 DNA: TGTGCCACCAGCAGAGATTCCGGGACCTACGAGCAGTACTTC. Its protein product is CATSRDSGTYEQYF.

The J gene is TRBJ1-2, the V gene TRBV30, with 7 bases that match TRBD1. The junction had 5 bases not matched to a gene; V was cut back by 1 base and J by 6 bases. The CDR3 runs to 13 residues. Germline-derived CDR1 and CDR2 are GTSNPN and SVGIG (reference sequence). CDR3 DNA sequence: TGTGCCTGGAGTGCACAGGGGACAGATGGCTACACCTTC. It specifies CAWSAQGTDGYTF.

The chain uses TRBV4-3 and TRBJ2-3, with D uncertain. The CDR3 loop spans 16 amino acids. Per the germline V gene, CDR1 is LGHNA and CDR2 is YSLEER. Deletions cut 1 base from V and 0 bases from J, with 11 bases between. The DNA of the CDR3 is TGCGCCAGCAGCCAAGTAATGCTGGGTAGCACAGATACGCAGTATTTT. Amino acid sequence: CASSQVMLGSTDTQYF.

V and J are TRBV30 and TRBJ2-7; unclear D gene. The CDR3 has 12 residues. The V gene lost 0 bases and the J gene lost 5 bases, with 8 bases spanning the gap. Germline values: CDR1 GTSNPN, CDR2 SVGIG (reference sequence). CDR3 sequence (DNA): TGTGCCTGGAGTGTAAACAGTCACGAGCAGTACTTC. It is translated as CAWSVNSHEQYF.

The V and J genes are TRBV11-2 and TRBJ2-7, with a possible D match to TRBD1 (6 bases). The germline V gene has CDR1 SGHAT and CDR2 FQNNGV. The V and J ends lost 6 bases and 6 bases respectively, with 21 bases between them. The CDR3 has 15 residues. The CDR3 sequence: CASRGIRTEYSEQYF. The CDR3 DNA is TGTGCCAGCAGGGGGATCAGGACAGAATATTCCGAGCAGTACTTC.

V and J are TRBV29-1 and TRBJ2-5, with 12 bases matching TRBD2. CDR3 length: 13 amino acids. After removal of 7 bases from V and 5 bases from J, the junction contained 5 bases not matched to a gene. Looked up from germline, CDR1 is SQVTM and CDR2 is ANQGSEA. CDR3 in DNA: TGCAGCGCTAGCGGGAGGGCCGCTGAGACCCAGTACTTC. This encodes CSASGRAAETQYF.

The CDR3 region is CASRSGTRAPYPSYNEQFF. DNA of the CDR3: TGTGCCAGCAGGTCCGGGACTAGAGCCCCCTATCCTTCCTACAATGAGCAGTTCTTC. This chain uses TRBV7-2 with TRBJ2-1, with 8 bases identical to TRBD2. V was clipped by 6 bases and J by 1 base; unmatched bases: 17. The CDR3 length is 19 residues. Germline CDR1 reads SGHTA; CDR2 reads FQGNSA.

V usage is TRBV6-5 and J usage is TRBJ2-6; maybe TRBD1 (6 bases). The V and J ends lost 0 bases and 6 bases respectively, with 6 bases between them. Looked up from germline, CDR1 is MNHEY and CDR2 is SVGAGI. The CDR3 length is 14 residues. The CDR3 sequence is CASSYSGAANVLTF. For the CDR3, the DNA is TGTGCCAGCAGTTACTCGGGGGCGGCCAACGTCCTGACTTTC.